The 2 T cell receptor beta chains below come from one sample, sequenced in a study of blood T cell repertoires in COVID-19. The table came from immunoSEQ multiplex PCR; TCRdb's copy has only in-frame clones and leaves some out. The table includes under 50,000 clones, roughly 88% detected once. Sequencing used peripheral blood. The receptor source for this set is a middle-aged woman with acute or convalescent COVID-19.

The chain links TRBV5-1 to TRBJ2-5; a possible D gene is TRBD1 (6 bases). This CDR3 is 15 amino acids long. V gave up 4 bases and J gave up 3 bases, with 16 bases separating them. Germline values: CDR1 SGHRS, CDR2 YFSETQ. CDR3 sequence (DNA): TGCGCCAGCAGCCAACAGGGTTTGTGGGAAGAGACCCAGTACTTC. It encodes CASSQQGLWEETQYF.

The chain has TRBV28 and TRBJ2-5; TRBD1 is a possible D gene (6 bases). The CDR3 is made up of 14 amino acids. The ends were cut back, 5 bases at V and 3 bases at J, with 13 bases in the middle. The germline V gene encodes CDR1 MDHEN and CDR2 SYDVKM. The CDR3 DNA reads as TGTGCCAGCAGTCTCCTACGGACAGAAGAGACCCAGTACTTC. Protein sequence: CASSLLRTEETQYF.